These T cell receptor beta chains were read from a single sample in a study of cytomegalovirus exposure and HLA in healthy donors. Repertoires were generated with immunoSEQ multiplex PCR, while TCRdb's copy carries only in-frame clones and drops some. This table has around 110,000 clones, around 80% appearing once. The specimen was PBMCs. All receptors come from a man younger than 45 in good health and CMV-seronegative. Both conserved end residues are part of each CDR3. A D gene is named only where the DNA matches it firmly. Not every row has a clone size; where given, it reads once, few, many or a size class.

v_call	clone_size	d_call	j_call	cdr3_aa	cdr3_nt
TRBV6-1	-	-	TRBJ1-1	CASRGQPNTEAFF	TGTGCCAGCCGCGGACAGCCGAACACTGAAGCTTTCTTT
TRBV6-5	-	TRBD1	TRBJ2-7	CASRSRGTGVFEQYF	TGTGCCAGCAGATCGCGCGGGACAGGGGTTTTCGAGCAGTACTTC
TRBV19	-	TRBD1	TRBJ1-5	CASSIGLTGANQPQHF	TGTGCCAGTAGTATAGGTCTTACAGGGGCGAATCAGCCCCAGCATTTT
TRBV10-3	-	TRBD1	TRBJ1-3	CAISTDRVVSSGNTIYF	TGTGCCATCAGTACCGACAGGGTGGTGAGTTCTGGAAACACCATATATTTT
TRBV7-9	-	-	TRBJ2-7	CASRNTTGGASYEQYF	TGTGCCAGCAGGAACACTACAGGGGGGGCTTCCTACGAGCAGTACTTC
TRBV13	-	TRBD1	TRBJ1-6	CASSSGQGDSPLHF	TGTGCCAGCAGCTCTGGACAGGGTGATTCACCCCTCCACTTT
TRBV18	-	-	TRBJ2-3	CASSPRRDTDTQYF	TGTGCCAGCTCACCACGACGGGACACAGATACGCAGTATTTT
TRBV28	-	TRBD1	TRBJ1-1	CASSPRDRKGAEAFF	TGTGCCAGCAGTCCTAGGGACAGAAAGGGGGCTGAAGCTTTCTTT
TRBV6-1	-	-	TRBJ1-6	CASSERFNSPLHF	TGTGCCAGCAGTGAACGGTTTAATTCACCCCTCCACTTT
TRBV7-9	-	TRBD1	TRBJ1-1	CASSIPRDRGRWTEAFF	TGTGCCAGCAGCATCCCCCGGGACAGGGGGCGATGGACTGAAGCTTTCTTT
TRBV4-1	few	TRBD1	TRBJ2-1	CASSQARQGPYNEQFF	TGCGCCAGCAGCCAAGCAAGACAGGGGCCCTACAATGAGCAGTTCTTC
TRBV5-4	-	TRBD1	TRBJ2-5	CASSLVGGRGETQYF	TGTGCCAGCAGCTTGGTAGGGGGCCGGGGCGAGACCCAGTACTTC
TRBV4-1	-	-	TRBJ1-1	CASSQPTGGRTEAFF	TGCGCCAGCAGCCAACCGACCGGCGGTAGGACTGAAGCTTTCTTT
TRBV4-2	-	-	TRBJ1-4	CASSRQTDLNEKLFF	TGTGCCAGCAGCCGACAGACGGACCTTAATGAAAAACTGTTTTTT
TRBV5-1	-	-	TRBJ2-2	CASSLALPGTGELFF	TGCGCCAGCAGCTTGGCGCTACCCGGGACCGGGGAGCTGTTTTTT
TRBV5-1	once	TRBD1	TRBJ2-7	CASSGPDGTGGGEQYF	TGCGCCAGCAGCGGACCAGACGGGACAGGGGGTGGCGAGCAGTACTTC
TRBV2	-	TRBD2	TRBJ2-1	CASSDTSAHNEQFF	TGTGCCAGCAGCGACACTAGCGCCCACAATGAGCAGTTCTTC
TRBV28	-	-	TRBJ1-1	CASSFSGANTEAFF	TGTGCCAGCAGTTTTTCAGGGGCGAACACTGAAGCTTTCTTT
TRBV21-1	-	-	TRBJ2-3	CASSSQRWQGVSTDTQYF	TGTGCCAGCAGCTCCCAGAGGTGGCAGGGGGTTTCCACAGATACGCAGTATTTT
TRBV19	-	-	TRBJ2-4	CASSPRHRENIQYF	TGTGCCAGTAGTCCTCGACACAGGGAGAACATTCAGTACTTC
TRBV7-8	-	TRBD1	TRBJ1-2	CASSLQGLYGYTF	TGTGCCAGCAGCCTACAGGGGCTCTATGGCTACACCTTC
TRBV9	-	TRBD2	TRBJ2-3	CASSVGTSWVDTQYF	TGTGCCAGCAGCGTTGGGACTAGCTGGGTGGATACGCAGTATTTT
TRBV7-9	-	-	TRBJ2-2	CAGADRITGELFF	TGTGCCGGCGCCGACAGGATTACCGGGGAGCTGTTTTTT
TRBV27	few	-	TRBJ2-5	CASSLYRQETQYF	TGTGCCAGCAGTTTGTACAGGCAAGAGACCCAGTACTTC
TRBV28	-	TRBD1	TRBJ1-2	CASSFPNPGQGAEGYTF	TGTGCCAGCAGTTTCCCGAACCCCGGGCAGGGGGCAGAAGGCTACACCTTC
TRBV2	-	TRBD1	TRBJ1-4	CASSLTGGLANEKLFF	TGTGCCAGCAGCTTGACAGGGGGCCTAGCTAATGAAAAACTGTTTTTT
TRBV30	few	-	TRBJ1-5	CAWSVPGLDSYSNQPQHF	TGTGCCTGGAGTGTACCGGGGTTGGACAGCTATAGCAATCAGCCCCAGCATTTT
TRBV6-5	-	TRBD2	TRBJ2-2	CASSGLAGGELFF	TGTGCCAGCAGTGGACTAGCGGGCGGGGAGCTGTTTTTT
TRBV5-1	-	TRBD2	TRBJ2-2	CASSWRGLAGPTGELFF	TGCGCCAGCAGCTGGAGGGGGCTAGCGGGGCCCACCGGGGAGCTGTTTTTT
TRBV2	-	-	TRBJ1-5	CASGGTGGNQPQHF	TGTGCCAGCGGCGGGACGGGGGGGAATCAGCCCCAGCATTTT
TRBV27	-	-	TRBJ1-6	CASSYTGLHSPLHF	TGTGCCAGCAGTTATACAGGGCTTCATTCACCCCTCCACTTT
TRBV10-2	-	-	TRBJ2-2	CASSSGLWNTGELFF	TGCGCCAGCAGCTCGGGACTCTGGAACACCGGGGAGCTGTTTTTT
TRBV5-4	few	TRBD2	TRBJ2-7	CASSLRGGYEQYF	TGTGCCAGCAGCTTGCGCGGGGGATACGAGCAGTACTTC
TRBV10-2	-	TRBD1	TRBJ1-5	CASSESGQGHQPQHF	TGCGCCAGCAGTGAGTCGGGACAGGGGCATCAGCCCCAGCATTTT
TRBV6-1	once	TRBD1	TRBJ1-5	CASSGSSTGGNQPQHF	TGTGCCAGCAGTGGGTCCTCGACAGGGGGAAACCAGCCCCAGCATTTT
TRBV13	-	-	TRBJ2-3	CASRTAETSTDTQYF	TGTGCCAGCAGAACAGCGGAAACTAGCACAGATACGCAGTATTTT
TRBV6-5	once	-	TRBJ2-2	CASSYSKLLNTGELFF	TGTGCCAGCAGTTACTCGAAGCTGTTGAACACCGGGGAGCTGTTTTTT
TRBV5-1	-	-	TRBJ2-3	CASSPGGFRTDTQYF	TGCGCCAGCAGCCCGGGGGGCTTCCGCACAGATACGCAGTATTTT
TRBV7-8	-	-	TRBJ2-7	CASSLGWSSYEQYF	TGTGCCAGCAGCCTAGGATGGAGCTCCTACGAGCAGTACTTC
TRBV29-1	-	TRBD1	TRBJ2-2	CSVEVLTGGTGELFF	TGCAGCGTTGAAGTTCTTACAGGGGGGACCGGGGAGCTGTTTTTT
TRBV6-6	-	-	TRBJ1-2	CASSYSLTGYGYTF	TGTGCCAGCAGTTACTCGTTGACAGGTTATGGCTACACCTTC
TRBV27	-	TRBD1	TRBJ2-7	CASSLERGLDEQYF	TGTGCCAGCAGTTTGGAGAGGGGGCTAGACGAGCAGTACTTC
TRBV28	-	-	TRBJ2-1	CASSLPLLTASNNNEQFF	TGTGCCAGCAGTTTACCTCTCCTGACAGCGTCAAATAACAATGAGCAGTTCTTC
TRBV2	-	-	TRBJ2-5	CASILKAGEETQYF	TGTGCCAGCATTTTAAAGGCGGGCGAAGAGACCCAGTACTTC